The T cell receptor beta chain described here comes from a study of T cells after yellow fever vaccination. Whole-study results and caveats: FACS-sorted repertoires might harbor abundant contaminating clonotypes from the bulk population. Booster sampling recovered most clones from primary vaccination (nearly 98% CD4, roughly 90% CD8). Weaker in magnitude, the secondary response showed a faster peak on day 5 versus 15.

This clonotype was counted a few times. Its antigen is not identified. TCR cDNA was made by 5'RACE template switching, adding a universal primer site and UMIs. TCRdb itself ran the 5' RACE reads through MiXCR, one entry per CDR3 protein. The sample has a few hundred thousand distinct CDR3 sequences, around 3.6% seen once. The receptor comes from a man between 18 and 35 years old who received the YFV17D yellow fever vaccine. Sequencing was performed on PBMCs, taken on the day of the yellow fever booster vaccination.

CDR3 region: CASSLGDLRSNQPQHF. CDR3 sequence (DNA): TGTGCCAGCAGCTTGGGGGACTTGAGGAGCAATCAGCCCCAGCATTTT. This chain joins TRBV5-5 and TRBJ1-5, with D possibly TRBD1 on 5 matching bases. There are 16 residues in the CDR3. The germline V and J ends were trimmed by 0 bases and 1 base, with 11 bases remaining between them. Germline loops: CDR1 SGHKS, CDR2 YYEKEE (reference sequence).